The sequence of this TCR beta chain was determined in a study of long-term antiretroviral therapy in people with HIV. immunoSEQ v3.0 was run at survey level. Here immunoSEQ multiplex PCR was the method, and the copy in TCRdb shows in-frame clones only, minus some. The sample lists fewer than 45,000 clones; around 96% were seen once. Trimming removed 1 base from V and 9 bases from J, with 10 bases in between. The CDR3 totals 13 residues. Germline V lookup: CDR1 SEHNR, CDR2 FQNEAQ (reference sequence). Study-wide results and caveats: Repertoire composition at all time points was dominated by clones that had expanded before ART.

Without exception, participants with HIV were treated in the United States. Cryopreserved PBMC numbered about 0.85-10 million per sample before DNA extraction. On this clone itself: Its antigen is not identified.

The sample here was unsorted PBMCs, taken 3.7 years after starting antiretroviral therapy. This rearrangement joins TRBV7-9 to TRBJ2-1; D is uncertain. The clonotype was recovered from a woman in her forties or fifties with HIV. The CDR3 coding sequence is TGTGCCAGCAGCTTAGTTCTACGTATTGAGCAGTTCTTC. Translation: CASSLVLRIEQFF.